These T cell receptor beta chains were read from a single sample in a study of blood T cell repertoires in COVID-19. The table came from immunoSEQ multiplex PCR; TCRdb's copy has only in-frame clones and leaves some out. The sample lists about 47,000 clones; roughly four fifths were seen once. Sequencing input: peripheral blood. The origin of the receptors is a human donor with acute or convalescent COVID-19. The donor label of this sample is uncertain. CDR3s include the opening cysteine and the closing phenylalanine or tryptophan. D genes are given only for firm matches. Not every row has a clone size; where given, it reads once, few, many or a size class.

v_call,clone_size,d_call,j_call,cdr3_nt,cdr3_aa
TRBV12-3/TRBV12-4,-,TRBD1,TRBJ2-1,TGTGCCAGCAGCCTCCGAGACAGGGTTTTCTTC,CASSLRDRVFF
TRBV7-8,-,-,TRBJ2-7,TGTGCCAGCAGCCCCATTTTAGCTGGGGGGGCCCTCACTGGGCAGTACTTC,CASSPILAGGALTGQYF
TRBV5-1,-,-,TRBJ1-2,TGCGCCAGCAGCAGAGGGAACTATGGCTACACCTTC,CASSRGNYGYTF
TRBV7-9,-,TRBD2,TRBJ2-1,TGTGCCAGCAGCTTGGGACTAGCGGAGGAGCATGAGCAGTTCTTC,CASSLGLAEEHEQFF
TRBV7-9,-,-,TRBJ1-6,TGTGCCAGCGCCGGAATGGCGGATTCACCCCTCCACTTT,CASAGMADSPLHF
TRBV18,-,TRBD1,TRBJ2-5,TGTGCCAGCTCACTTGCCACAGGGGCACAAGAGACCCAGTACTTC,CASSLATGAQETQYF
TRBV3-1/TRBV3-2,few,-,TRBJ2-1,TGTGCCAGCAGCCACAGGCTAGCCACCAATGAGCAGTTCTTC,CASSHRLATNEQFF
TRBV19,-,-,TRBJ1-5,TGTGCCAGTAGGAAGGGAGGGGGCAATCAGCCCCAGCATTTT,CASRKGGGNQPQHF
TRBV7-2,few,TRBD2,TRBJ2-2,TGTGCCAGCAGCTTAAGGAGCGGGAGTGCAACCGGGGAGCTGTTTTTT,CASSLRSGSATGELFF
TRBV11-3,-,TRBD2,TRBJ2-7,TGTGCCAGCAGCTTAGATGGGGCAAGCGGGAGATACGAGCAGTACTTC,CASSLDGASGRYEQYF
TRBV28,-,-,TRBJ1-1,TGTGCCAGCAGATCCGACAGCAACACTGAAGCTTTCTTT,CASRSDSNTEAFF
TRBV7-3,-,TRBD2,TRBJ2-3,TGTGCCAGCAGCTTAAACCGGGGGGGCGCGGATACGCAGTATTTT,CASSLNRGGADTQYF
TRBV5-6,-,-,TRBJ2-6,TGTGCCAGCAGCCCACCTGGCCAAACCTTTGGGGCCAACGTCCTGACTTTC,CASSPPGQTFGANVLTF
TRBV6-1,-,-,TRBJ2-1,TGTGCCAGCAGTGAAGGGCCACTGGCGCGGAATGAGCAGTTCTTC,CASSEGPLARNEQFF
TRBV5-1,-,-,TRBJ1-1,TGCGCCAGCAGCCCTCGGGGGTCGGACACTGAAGCTTTCTTT,CASSPRGSDTEAFF
TRBV5-4,-,-,TRBJ1-1,TGTGCCAGCAGCTTGCAGGCGGGCACTGAAGCTTTCTTT,CASSLQAGTEAFF
TRBV19,-,TRBD1,TRBJ1-2,TGTGCCAGTAGTTCGGACAGGGGCTTTGGTGGCTACACCTTC,CASSSDRGFGGYTF
TRBV11-3,-,-,TRBJ1-1,TGTGCCAGCAGCCCCGGGATGAACACTGAAGCTTTCTTT,CASSPGMNTEAFF
TRBV24-1,-,-,TRBJ1-5,TGTGCCACCAGTGATTTTAGCAGTAATCAGCCCCAGCATTTT,CATSDFSSNQPQHF
TRBV5-1,-,-,TRBJ1-2,TGCGCCAGCAGCTTCGAAGGGGGTGGTGGCTACACCTTC,CASSFEGGGGYTF
TRBV9,-,-,TRBJ2-3,TGTGCCAGCAGCGCTCTTCTCCCAGATACGCAGTATTTT,CASSALLPDTQYF
TRBV7-9,-,TRBD1,TRBJ2-5,TGTGCCAGCAGCTTAGAGGGACAGGGAGAGACCCAGTACTTC,CASSLEGQGETQYF
TRBV2,-,TRBD1,TRBJ1-5,TGTGCCAGCAGTGAAAGGGGACAGGAACTAGAGGGCCAGCCCCAGCATTTT,CASSERGQELEGQPQHF
TRBV7-2,few,-,TRBJ2-1,TGTGCCAGCAGCTTAGGCTACAGAGAGCAGTTCTTC,CASSLGYREQFF
TRBV18,-,-,TRBJ2-7,TGTGCCAGCTCACCGAGCTCCTACGAGCAGTACTTC,CASSPSSYEQYF
TRBV18,-,-,TRBJ1-5,TGTGCCAGCTCACCCATACCCGAGTCTAGCAATCAGCCCCAGCATTTT,CASSPIPESSNQPQHF
TRBV2,-,TRBD2,TRBJ2-3,TGTGCCAGCAGTCGAGGGACTAGCGAACGCACAGATACGCAGTATTTT,CASSRGTSERTDTQYF
TRBV19,-,TRBD2,TRBJ2-1,TGTGCCAGTAGTATTATAGCGGGAGTTTCATCCAATGAGCAGTTCTTC,CASSIIAGVSSNEQFF
TRBV10-3,-,TRBD2,TRBJ2-1,TGTGCCATCAGTAGGAGCGGGGGGGATCGCAATGAGCAGTTCTTC,CAISRSGGDRNEQFF
TRBV7-8,-,TRBD1,TRBJ1-4,TGTGCCAGCAGCTTAAGGGGGCAGGGGCTTAATGAAAAACTGTTTTTT,CASSLRGQGLNEKLFF
TRBV11-3,-,TRBD2,TRBJ2-5,TGTGCCAGCGGGAGCGGGATTGTCGAGACCCAGTACTTC,CASGSGIVETQYF
TRBV3-1/TRBV3-2,-,-,TRBJ2-7,TGTGCCAGCAGCCAAGCCTCGAACCGGTGGTACTTC,CASSQASNRWYF